These 2 T cell receptor beta chains came from one sample sequenced in a study of blood T cell repertoires in COVID-19. Clones were read by immunoSEQ multiplex PCR, and TCRdb kept only the in-frame ones, dropping some. The data contain roughly 480,000 clones, nearly 90% of them singletons. Input material: peripheral blood. The receptors derive from a man younger than 35 with COVID-19, enrolled during active disease.

The V and J genes are TRBV2 and TRBJ2-1; 8 bases agree with TRBD2. This CDR3 has 15 amino acids. Looked up from germline, CDR1 is SNHLY and CDR2 is FYNNEI. V lost 8 bases and J lost 1; bases outside the gene matches: 7. As DNA, the CDR3 is TGTGCCAGCGGAAATCTAGCGGGTTCCTACAATGAGCAGTTCTTC. Its translation is CASGNLAGSYNEQFF.

This clone appeared a few times. V is TRBV2 and J is TRBJ1-6; the D is unclear. In germline, CDR1 is SNHLY, CDR2 FYNNEI. V was cut by 2 bases and J by 4 bases, with 15 bases left in between. The CDR3 loop spans 17 amino acids. CDR3 in amino acids: CASSEPRPNDYNSPLHF. In nucleotides, the CDR3 is TGTGCCAGCAGTGAACCTAGACCGAACGATTATAATTCACCCCTCCACTTT.